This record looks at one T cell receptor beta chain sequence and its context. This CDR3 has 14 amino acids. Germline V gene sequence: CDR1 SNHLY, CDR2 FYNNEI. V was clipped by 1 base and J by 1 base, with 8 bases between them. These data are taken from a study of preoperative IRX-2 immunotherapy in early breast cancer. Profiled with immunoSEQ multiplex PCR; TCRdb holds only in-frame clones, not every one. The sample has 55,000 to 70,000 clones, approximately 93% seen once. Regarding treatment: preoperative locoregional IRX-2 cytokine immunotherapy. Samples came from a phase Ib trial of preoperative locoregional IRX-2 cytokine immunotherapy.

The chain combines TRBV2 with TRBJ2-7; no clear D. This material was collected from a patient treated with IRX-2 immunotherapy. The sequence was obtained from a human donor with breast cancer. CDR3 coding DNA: TGTGCCAGCAGTGAAGAGAATGAGTCCTACGAGCAGTACTTC. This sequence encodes CASSEENESYEQYF.